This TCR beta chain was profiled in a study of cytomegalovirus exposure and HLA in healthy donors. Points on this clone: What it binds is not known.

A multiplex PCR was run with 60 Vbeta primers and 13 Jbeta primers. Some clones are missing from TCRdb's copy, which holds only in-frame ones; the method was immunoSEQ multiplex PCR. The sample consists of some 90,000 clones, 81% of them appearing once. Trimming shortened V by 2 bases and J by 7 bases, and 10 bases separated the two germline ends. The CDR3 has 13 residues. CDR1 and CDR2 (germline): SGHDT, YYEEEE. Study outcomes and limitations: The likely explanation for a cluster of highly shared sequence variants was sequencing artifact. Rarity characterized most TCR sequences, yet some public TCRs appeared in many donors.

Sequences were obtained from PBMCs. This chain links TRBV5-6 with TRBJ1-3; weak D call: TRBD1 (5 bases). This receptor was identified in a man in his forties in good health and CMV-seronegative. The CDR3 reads CASSLGEVNTIYF. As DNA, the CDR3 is TGTGCCAGCAGCTTAGGGGAGGTTAACACCATATATTTT.